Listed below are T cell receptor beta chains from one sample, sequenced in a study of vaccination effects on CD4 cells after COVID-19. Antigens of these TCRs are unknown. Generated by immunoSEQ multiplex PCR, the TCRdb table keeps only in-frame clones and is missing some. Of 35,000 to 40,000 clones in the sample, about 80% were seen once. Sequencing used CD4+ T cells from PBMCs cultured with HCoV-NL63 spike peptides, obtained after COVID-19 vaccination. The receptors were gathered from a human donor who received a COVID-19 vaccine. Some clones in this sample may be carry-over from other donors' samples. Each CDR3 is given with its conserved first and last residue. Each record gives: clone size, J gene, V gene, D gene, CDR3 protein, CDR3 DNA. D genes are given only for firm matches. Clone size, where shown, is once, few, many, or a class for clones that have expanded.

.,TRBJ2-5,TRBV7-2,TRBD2,CASSLAVLAGGYGETQYF,TGTGCCAGCAGCTTAGCGGTTCTAGCGGGGGGGTATGGGGAGACCCAGTACTTC
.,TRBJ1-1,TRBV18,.,CASSQGTVNTEAFF,TGTGCCAGCTCACAAGGGACGGTGAACACTGAAGCTTTCTTT
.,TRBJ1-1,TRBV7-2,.,CASSLVGFGEAFF,TGTGCCAGCAGCTTAGTGGGGTTCGGTGAAGCTTTCTTT
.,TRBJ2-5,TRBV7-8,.,CASSFNQGYETQYF,TGTGCCAGCAGCTTTAACCAGGGATATGAGACCCAGTACTTC
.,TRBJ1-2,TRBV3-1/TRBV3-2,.,CASSLTSRDFASYGYTF,TGTGCCAGCAGCCTTACAAGCCGGGACTTTGCCTCCTATGGCTACACCTTC
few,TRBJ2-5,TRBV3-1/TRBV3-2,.,CASSQAQGRETQYF,TGTGCCAGCAGCCAAGCCCAGGGGCGGGAGACCCAGTACTTC
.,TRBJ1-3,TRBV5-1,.,CASSAQGYSGNTIYF,TGCGCCAGCAGCGCTCAGGGCTACTCTGGAAACACCATATATTTT
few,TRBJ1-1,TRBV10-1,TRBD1,CASRSRRDSWTEAFF,TGCGCCAGCAGATCCCGCCGGGACAGTTGGACTGAAGCTTTCTTT
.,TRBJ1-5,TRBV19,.,CASSIAMGGQPQHF,TGTGCCAGTAGTATAGCCATGGGGGGTCAGCCCCAGCATTTT
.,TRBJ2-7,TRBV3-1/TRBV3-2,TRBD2,CASSPQRGFTYEQYF,TGTGCCAGCAGCCCCCAGCGGGGGTTTACCTACGAGCAGTACTTC
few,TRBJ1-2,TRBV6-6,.,CASKVGQGPAGYGYTF,TGTGCCAGCAAGGTGGGTCAGGGCCCAGCGGGCTATGGCTACACCTTC
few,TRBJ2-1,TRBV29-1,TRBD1,CSVRQGTYNEQFF,TGCAGCGTTCGACAGGGGACCTACAATGAGCAGTTCTTC
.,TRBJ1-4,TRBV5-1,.,CASSVGASWINEKLFF,TGCGCCAGCAGCGTTGGGGCGTCTTGGATTAATGAAAAACTGTTTTTT
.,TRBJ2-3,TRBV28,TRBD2,CASSLRLAEATPLSTDTQYF,TGTGCCAGCAGTCTCAGACTAGCGGAGGCCACTCCATTGAGCACAGATACGCAGTATTTT
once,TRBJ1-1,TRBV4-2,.,CASSQVQGGDTEAFF,TGTGCCAGCAGCCAAGTGCAGGGCGGGGACACTGAAGCTTTCTTT
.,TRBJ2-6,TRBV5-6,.,CASSPGTPGANVLTF,TGTGCCAGCAGTCCCGGGACTCCTGGGGCCAACGTCCTGACTTTC
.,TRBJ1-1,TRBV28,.,CASSIAHGAFF,TGTGCCAGCAGCATTGCCCACGGAGCTTTCTTT
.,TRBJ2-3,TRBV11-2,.,CASSSNLGVGADTQYF,TGTGCCAGCAGCTCCAACCTGGGGGTTGGGGCAGATACGCAGTATTTT
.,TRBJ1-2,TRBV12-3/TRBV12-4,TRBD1,CASSFGQVGYTF,TGTGCCAGCAGTTTCGGACAGGTTGGCTACACCTTC
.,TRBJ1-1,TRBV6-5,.,CASIEQWRGGTEAFF,TGTGCCAGCATCGAACAATGGAGGGGGGGAACTGAAGCTTTCTTT
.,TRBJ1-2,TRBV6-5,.,CASSRSRVSVVGYTF,TGTGCCAGCAGTAGATCGAGGGTATCTGTAGTGGGCTACACCTTC
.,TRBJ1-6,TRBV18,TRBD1,CASSQQGAGNSPLHF,TGTGCCAGCTCACAACAGGGGGCAGGTAATTCACCCCTCCACTTT
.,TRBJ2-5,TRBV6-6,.,CASSYELPAKPQYF,TGTGCCAGCAGTTACGAGCTCCCCGCTAAGCCCCAGTACTTC
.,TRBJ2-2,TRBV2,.,CASITGSGTGELFF,TGTGCCAGCATCACAGGGTCAGGAACCGGGGAGCTGTTTTTT
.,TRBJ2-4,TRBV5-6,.,CASSSTVIAKNIQYF,TGTGCCAGCAGCTCGACAGTGATAGCCAAAAACATTCAGTACTTC
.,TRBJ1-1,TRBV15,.,CATSRAPNTEAFF,TGTGCCACCAGCAGAGCCCCTAACACTGAAGCTTTCTTT
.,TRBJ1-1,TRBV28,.,CASRDSPEAFF,TGTGCCAGCAGGGACTCTCCTGAAGCTTTCTTT
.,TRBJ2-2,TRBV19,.,CASSPRANTGELFF,TGTGCCAGTAGCCCTCGGGCGAACACCGGGGAGCTGTTTTTT
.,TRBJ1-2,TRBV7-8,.,CASSLRVANYGYTF,TGTGCCAGCAGCTTAAGAGTCGCAAACTATGGCTACACCTTC
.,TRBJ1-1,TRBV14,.,CASSHRIRGTEAFF,TGTGCCAGCAGCCACCGAATTAGGGGGACTGAAGCTTTCTTT
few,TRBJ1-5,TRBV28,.,CASSSLYSNQPQHF,TGTGCCAGCAGTTCCCTTTATAGCAATCAGCCCCAGCATTTT
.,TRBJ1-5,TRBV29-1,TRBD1,CSVGGTGGSQPQHF,TGCAGCGTCGGTGGGACAGGGGGATCACAGCCCCAGCATTTT
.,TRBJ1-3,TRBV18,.,CASSPWTVSGNTIYF,TGTGCCAGCTCACCATGGACAGTCTCTGGAAACACCATATATTTT
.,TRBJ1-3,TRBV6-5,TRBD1,CASGTGANAGNTIYF,TGTGCCAGTGGGACAGGGGCGAACGCTGGAAACACCATATATTTT
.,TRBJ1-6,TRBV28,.,CASSPARSSYNSPLHF,TGTGCCAGCAGCCCCGCGAGAAGCTCCTATAATTCACCCCTCCACTTT
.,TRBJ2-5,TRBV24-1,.,CATSDLGHQETQYF,TGTGCCACCAGTGACTTGGGACACCAAGAGACCCAGTACTTC
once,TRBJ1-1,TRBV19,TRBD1,CASSMIQGAEAFF,TGTGCCAGTAGTATGATCCAGGGGGCTGAAGCTTTCTTT
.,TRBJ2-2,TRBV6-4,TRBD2,CASKRGINTGELFF,TGTGCCAGCAAGCGGGGGATAAACACCGGGGAGCTGTTTTTT
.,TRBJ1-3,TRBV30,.,CAWSKYFGEGFGSGNTIYF,TGTGCCTGGAGCAAATATTTCGGAGAGGGTTTCGGATCTGGAAACACCATATATTTT
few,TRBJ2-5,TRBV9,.,CASSRGSIGETQYF,TGTGCCAGCAGCAGGGGGTCCATTGGAGAGACCCAGTACTTC